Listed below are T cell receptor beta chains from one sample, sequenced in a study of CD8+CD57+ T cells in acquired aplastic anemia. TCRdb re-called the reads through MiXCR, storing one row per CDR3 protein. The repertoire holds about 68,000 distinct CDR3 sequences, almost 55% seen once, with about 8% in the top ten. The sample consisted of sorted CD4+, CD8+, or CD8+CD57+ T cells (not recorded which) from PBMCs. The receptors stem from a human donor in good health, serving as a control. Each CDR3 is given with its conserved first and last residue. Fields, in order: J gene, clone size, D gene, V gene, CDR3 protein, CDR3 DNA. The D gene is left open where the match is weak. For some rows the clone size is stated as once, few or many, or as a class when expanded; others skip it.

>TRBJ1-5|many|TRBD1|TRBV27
CASSLGGRAGQGPQHF
TGTGCCAGCAGTTTGGGGGGTAGGGCCGGACAGGGGCCCCAGCATTTT
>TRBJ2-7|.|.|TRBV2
CASTPPQRTYEQYF
TGTGCCAGCACGCCGCCTCAAAGAACCTACGAGCAGTACTTC
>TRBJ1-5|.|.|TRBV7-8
CASSVGTSNQPQHF
TGTGCCAGCAGCGTCGGGACTAGCAATCAGCCCCAGCATTTT
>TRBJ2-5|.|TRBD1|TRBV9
CASSVRQGGLQETQYF
TGTGCCAGCAGCGTGAGACAGGGGGGACTACAAGAGACCCAGTACTTC
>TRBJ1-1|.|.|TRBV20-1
CSARGTANTEAFF
TGCAGTGCTAGGGGCACAGCCAACACTGAAGCTTTCTTT
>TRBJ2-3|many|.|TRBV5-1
CASSLGGYTDTQYF
TGCGCCAGCAGCCTGGGGGGCTACACAGATACGCAGTATTTT
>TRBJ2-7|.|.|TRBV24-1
CATGNVVSHYEQYF
TGTGCCACCGGGAACGTTGTGTCCCACTACGAGCAGTACTTC
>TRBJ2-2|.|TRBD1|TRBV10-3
CAISDPRGNGELFF
TGTGCCATCAGTGATCCCAGGGGGAACGGGGAGCTGTTTTTT
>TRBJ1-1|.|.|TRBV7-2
CASSHLGTEAFF
TGTGCCAGCAGTCACCTCGGAACTGAAGCTTTCTTT
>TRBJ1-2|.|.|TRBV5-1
CASSYDARGGYGYTF
TGCGCCAGCAGCTATGATGCACGAGGGGGCTATGGCTACACCTTC
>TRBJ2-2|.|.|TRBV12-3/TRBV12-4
CASRTGRNTGELFF
TGTGCCAGCAGGACGGGACGTAACACCGGGGAGCTGTTTTTT
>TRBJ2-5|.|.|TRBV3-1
CASTLIWARQAGKETQYF
TGTGCCAGCACCCTAATTTGGGCACGACAGGCGGGGAAAGAGACCCAGTACTTC
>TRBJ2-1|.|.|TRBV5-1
CASSLDQGGTFF
TGCGCCAGCAGCTTGGATCAGGGTGGGACGTTCTTC
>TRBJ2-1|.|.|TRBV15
CATSRGVAANNEQFF
TGTGCCACCAGCAGAGGGGTGGCGGCGAACAATGAGCAGTTCTTC
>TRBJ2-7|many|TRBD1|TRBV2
CASTGLVGQGGSYEQYF
TGTGCCAGCACAGGGCTGGTAGGACAGGGCGGATCCTACGAGCAGTACTTC
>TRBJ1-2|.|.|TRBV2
CASSQTESYGYTF
TGTGCCAGCAGTCAGACAGAATCCTATGGCTACACCTTC
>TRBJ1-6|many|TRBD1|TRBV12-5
CASGLTGVASPLHF
TGTGCTAGTGGACTCACAGGGGTGGCTTCACCCCTCCACTTT
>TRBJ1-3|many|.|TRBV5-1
CASSFGGGTSGNTIYF
TGCGCCAGCAGCTTCGGCGGGGGGACCTCTGGAAACACCATATATTTT
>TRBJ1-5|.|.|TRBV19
CASSIFAVQPQHF
TGTGCCAGTAGTATTTTCGCAGTACAGCCCCAGCATTTT
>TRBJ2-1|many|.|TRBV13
CASSYTGNEQFF
TGTGCCAGCAGCTATACGGGGAATGAGCAGTTCTTC
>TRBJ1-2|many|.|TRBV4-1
CASSQGTDGYTF
TGCGCCAGCAGCCAGGGAACGGATGGCTACACCTTC
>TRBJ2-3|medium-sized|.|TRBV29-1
CSVGTGQAPDTQYF
TGCAGCGTTGGTACCGGACAAGCACCGGATACGCAGTATTTT
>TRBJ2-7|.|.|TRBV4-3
CASSQAPGYEQYF
TGCGCCAGCAGCCAAGCCCCGGGGTACGAGCAGTACTTC